Listed here are 31 T cell receptor beta chains from one sample, sequenced in a study of OX40 agonist ivuxolimab in advanced cancers. Some clones are missing from TCRdb's copy, which holds only in-frame ones; the method was immunoSEQ multiplex PCR. The repertoire holds around 83,000 clones, with approximately 88% as singletons. The source was CD4+ or CD8+ T cells sorted from blood, collected in a trial of the OX40 agonist ivuxolimab. The source of these receptors is an adult with an advanced solid tumor such as melanoma, head and neck, liver or kidney cancer.

The chain couples TRBV6-5 to TRBJ2-7; D may be TRBD2 (5 bases). Germline loops: CDR1 MNHEY, CDR2 SVGAGI. CDR3 length: 14 residues. V lost 4 bases and J 5 bases, leaving 15 bases between the germline ends. This CDR3 is CASSSASRSHEQYF. Written as DNA, the CDR3 is TGTGCCAGCAGTTCGGCTAGCAGATCCCACGAGCAGTACTTC.

The CDR3 DNA reads as TGTGCCAGCAGCATGCCGGGACAGGTGTCCTACGAGCAGTACTTC. Its translation: CASSMPGQVSYEQYF. The chain couples TRBV7-8 to TRBJ2-7; 8 bases agree with TRBD1. Per the germline V gene, CDR1 is SGHVS and CDR2 is FQNEAQ. This CDR3 is built from 15 residues. Unmatched junction bases numbered 7, after V lost 5 bases and J lost 1 base.

This clone has a single count. The genes are TRBV7-3 and TRBJ2-3; D assignment may be TRBD1 or TRBD2 (5 bases each). V dropped 5 bases and J dropped 3 bases, with 15 bases sitting between them. This CDR3 is built from 15 residues. From germline, CDR1 is SGHTA and CDR2 FQGTGA. CDR3 nucleotides: TGTGCCAGCAGCCCTACTGGGGGTCGGACAGATACGCAGTATTTT. Its translation: CASSPTGGRTDTQYF.

J is TRBJ1-3 and V is TRBV5-5; 8 bases align to TRBD1. V lost 5 bases, J lost 0 bases, and 13 bases stayed unmatched. This CDR3 contains 18 residues. From germline, CDR1 is SGHKS and CDR2 YYEKEE (reference sequence). The CDR3 sequence is CASRRGGDRPSSGNTIYF. CDR3 DNA: TGTGCCAGCAGACGAGGTGGGGACAGGCCTAGCTCTGGAAACACCATATATTTT.

Comments on this clone: The identical CDR3 is also encoded by other nucleotide sequences in the sample. The chain combines TRBV7-3 with TRBJ2-6; the match to TRBD1 covers 9 bases. The J segment lost 12 bases and the V segment lost 4 bases, leaving 4 bases of the junction unmatched. The CDR3 contains 13 residues. Germline CDR1 is SGHTA and CDR2 is FQGTGA. The CDR3 DNA is TGTGCCAGCAGCTCGGACAGGGGCGGCGTCCTGACTTTC. Its translation: CASSSDRGGVLTF.

This chain links TRBV7-8 with TRBJ2-7; TRBD2 matches 13 bases. Per germline, CDR1 SGHVS and CDR2 FQNEAQ. The ends lost 0 bases at V and 3 bases at J; junction bases unmatched: 2. There are 16 residues in the CDR3. The CDR3 sequence: CASSLARTSGSYEQYF. The CDR3, as DNA: TGTGCCAGCAGCTTAGCCAGGACTAGCGGGAGCTACGAGCAGTACTTC.

This chain connects TRBV4-3 to TRBJ1-1, with 7 bases fitting TRBD1. Trimming cost V 0 bases and J 5 bases; bases outside gene matches: 6. The CDR3 runs 15 residues. The germline V gene has CDR1 LGHNA and CDR2 YSLEER. In nucleotides, the CDR3 is TGCGCCAGCAGCCAAGATAGGACAGGTCGGACTGAAGCTTTCTTT. This translates into CASSQDRTGRTEAFF.

The chain carries TRBV30 and TRBJ1-3, with D uncertain. Germline V gene lookup returns CDR1 GTSNPN and CDR2 SVGIG (reference sequence). V gave up 0 bases and J gave up 0 bases, with 6 bases separating them. The CDR3 sequence is 14 residues long. CDR3 nucleotides: TGTGCCTGGAGTGTACTTAGCTCTGGAAACACCATATATTTT. Encoded protein: CAWSVLSSGNTIYF.

This clone was observed a handful of times. The chain links TRBV2 to TRBJ1-1, with D possibly matching TRBD1 (6 bases). Per germline, CDR1 SNHLY and CDR2 FYNNEI. Trimming removed 6 bases at V and 4 bases at J, with 18 bases between. The CDR3 covers 15 residues. The CDR3 sequence is CASSQTSVRGTEAFF. CDR3 sequence (DNA): TGTGCCAGCAGCCAGACGTCCGTCAGGGGCACTGAAGCTTTCTTT.

The chain recombines TRBV27 with TRBJ1-4; TRBD1 is a possible D gene (5 bases). Trimming stripped 6 bases from V and 7 bases from J, with 15 bases between. Germline values: CDR1 MNHEY, CDR2 SMNVEV (reference sequence). The CDR3 spans 14 residues. This chain's CDR3 is CASSRGTRTEKLFF. CDR3 coding DNA: TGTGCCAGCAGCCGAGGGACGCGGACTGAAAAACTGTTTTTT.

V is TRBV7-8 and J is TRBJ2-3, with D possibly TRBD2 on 5 matching bases. V lost 5 bases and J lost 6, with 12 bases in between. The CDR3 has 13 amino acids. Germline CDR1 is SGHVS and CDR2 is FQNEAQ. The DNA of the CDR3 is TGTGCCAGCAGCGTAGACTACCCCGATACGCAGTATTTT. Its translation: CASSVDYPDTQYF.

This clone was observed once. The rearrangement uses TRBV9 and TRBJ1-2; maybe TRBD1 (6 bases). The V gene lost 0 bases and the J gene lost 2 bases, with 11 bases spanning the gap. The germline gives CDR1 SGDLS, CDR2 YYNGEE. CDR3 length: 15 amino acids. The DNA for the CDR3 is TGTGCCAGCAGCGTAGGGTCAGGGGTGAACTATGGCTACACCTTC. It yields the protein CASSVGSGVNYGYTF.

This chain links TRBV7-9 with TRBJ1-3, with TRBD1 as a possible D gene (6 bases). The germline V gene encodes CDR1 SEHNR and CDR2 FQNEAQ (reference sequence). Trimming took 4 bases from V and 2 from J, leaving 12 bases between them. The CDR3 totals 15 residues. The CDR3 DNA reads as TGTGCCAGCAGCTCCCCACAGGGAGCTGGAAACACCATATATTTT. This encodes CASSSPQGAGNTIYF.

The chain recombines TRBV29-1 with TRBJ1-1; no reliable D call. V was cut by 5 bases and J by 1 base, with 11 bases left in between. CDR1 SQVTM and CDR2 ANQGSEA come from the germline V gene. This CDR3 has 13 amino acids. The chain's CDR3 is CSVPGVRNTEAFF. The CDR3 DNA follows: TGCAGCGTTCCCGGTGTGAGGAACACTGAAGCTTTCTTT.

The J gene is TRBJ2-1, the V gene TRBV29-1; D uncertain. The V gene lost 5 bases and the J gene lost 5 bases, with 10 bases spanning the gap. Germline CDR1 and CDR2: SQVTM and ANQGSEA. This CDR3 has 12 residues. This chain's CDR3 is CSVPLRDNEQFF. DNA for the CDR3: TGCAGCGTTCCTTTACGTGACAATGAGCAGTTCTTC.

CDR3 DNA: TGTGCCAGCAGCTTAGTGGGGGGCTACGAGCAGTACTTC. Protein: CASSLVGGYEQYF. This sequence joins TRBV7-9 and TRBJ2-7; perhaps TRBD2 as D (6 bases). CDR1 SEHNR and CDR2 FQNEAQ come from the germline V gene (reference sequence). Trimming took off 1 base at V and 3 bases at J, with 7 bases between the two ends. The CDR3 loop spans 13 amino acids.

The chain joins TRBV5-1 to TRBJ1-1; 10 nucleotides match TRBD1. The ends lost 5 bases at V and 7 bases at J; junction bases unmatched: 11. Germline-derived CDR1 and CDR2 are SGHRS and YFSETQ. The length of the CDR3 is 15 residues. The CDR3 nucleotides are TGCGCCAGCAGAAGGACAGGGGGTTCGGCCGATGAAGCTTTCTTT. Amino acid sequence: CASRRTGGSADEAFF.

The chain joins TRBV27 to TRBJ2-6; D may be TRBD1 (6 bases). This CDR3 has 16 residues. The germline gives CDR1 MNHEY, CDR2 SMNVEV (reference sequence). Trimming pared 1 base from V and 1 base from J, leaving 8 bases between. The CDR3 protein is CASSLLGASGANVLTF. CDR3 bases: TGTGCCAGCAGTTTATTGGGGGCTTCTGGGGCCAACGTCCTGACTTTC.

The chain is built from TRBV10-3 and TRBJ2-1, with D maybe TRBD1 (6 bases). This CDR3 has 13 amino acids. CDR1 is ENHRY and CDR2 is SYGVKD in the germline V gene. Trimming took off 6 bases at V and 6 bases at J, with 12 bases between the two ends. DNA of the CDR3: TGTGCCATCAGCGGGCAGGGGACCAATGAGCAGTTCTTC. Its translation: CAISGQGTNEQFF.

V is TRBV7-9 and J is TRBJ1-4; D may be TRBD1 (6 bases). The CDR3 runs 16 residues. CDR1 is SEHNR, CDR2 FQNEAQ, per germline (reference sequence). Between the trimmed V and J ends, which lost 1 base and 4 bases, there was a span of 13 bases. CDR3 DNA: TGTGCCAGCAGCTTAGGATTTCAGGGGAATAATGAAAAACTGTTTTTT. Translation gives CASSLGFQGNNEKLFF.

This clone has more than one count but fewer than ten. The chain carries TRBV6-5 and TRBJ1-2; D is possibly TRBD1 (6 bases). Germline V gives CDR1 MNHEY, CDR2 SVGAGI. The CDR3 is 15 amino acids. Trimming removed 7 bases from V and 0 bases from J, with 15 bases in between. The CDR3 sequence: CASTRTVNPNYGYTF. In DNA form, the CDR3 reads TGTGCCAGCACACGGACAGTGAATCCTAACTATGGCTACACCTTC.

The genes are TRBV6-5 and TRBJ2-5; the D is unclear. The V end was cut by 0 bases, the J end by 4 bases, with 0 bases between. Germline V gives CDR1 MNHEY, CDR2 SVGAGI. This CDR3 spans 11 amino acids. CDR3 protein: CASSYSETQYF. CDR3 sequence (DNA): TGTGCCAGCAGTTACTCAGAGACCCAGTACTTC.

This sequence joins TRBV11-3 and TRBJ1-5, with D possibly being TRBD1 (5 bases). CDR1 is SGHNT, CDR2 YENEEA, per germline. CDR3 length: 13 amino acids. Trimming took off 4 bases at V and 4 bases at J, with 8 bases between the two ends. CDR3 loop: CASSWGINQPQHF. Written as DNA, the CDR3 is TGTGCCAGCAGCTGGGGGATTAATCAGCCCCAGCATTTT.

About this clone itself: The junction and the germline gene differ at one end; a read error may be behind it. The V gene is TRBV6-1, the J gene TRBJ1-1; no clear D gene. From germline, CDR1 is MNHNS and CDR2 SASEGT. This CDR3 has 13 residues. CDR3 sequence (DNA): TGTGCAAGCAAGACCCCCCTACCCCCTGAAGCTTTCTTT. Protein product: CASKTPLPPEAFF.

The V gene is TRBV19, the J gene TRBJ1-3; D gene ambiguous. CDR3 length equals 17 residues. Germline V lookup: CDR1 LNHDA, CDR2 SQIVND (reference sequence). The V end was cut by 7 bases, the J end by 4 bases, with 23 bases between. In DNA form, the CDR3 reads TGTGCCAGTATCCCGGGAGAAGGCTCGGGAGGGGGAAACACCATATATTTT. Protein product: CASIPGEGSGGGNTIYF.

The chain is built from TRBV20-1 and TRBJ2-7, with D possibly matching TRBD2 (5 bases). Germline CDR1 DFQATT, CDR2 SNEGSKA (reference sequence). The germline V and J ends were trimmed by 6 bases and 3 bases, with 9 bases remaining between them. The CDR3 has 11 residues. The CDR3 DNA is TGCAGTGCGGACGGGGACTACGAGCAGTACTTC. Translated, it gives CSADGDYEQYF.

This chain joins TRBV20-1 and TRBJ2-1, with D uncertain. The ends were cut back, 5 bases at V and 9 bases at J, with 11 bases in the middle. The CDR3 has 11 amino acids. The germline V gene encodes CDR1 DFQATT and CDR2 SNEGSKA (reference sequence). CDR3 loop: CSALGPGEQFF. In DNA, the CDR3 is TGCAGTGCTTTGGGCCCAGGTGAGCAGTTCTTC.

This clone was seen once. The sample has other DNA sequences that encode this CDR3 too. This chain uses TRBV6-5 with TRBJ2-5, with TRBD1 identical over 9 bases. Looked up from germline, CDR1 is MNHEY and CDR2 is SVGAGI. The CDR3 is 15 amino acids. V shed 2 bases and J 4 bases; nucleotides not matched to a gene: 5. CDR3 bases: TGTGCCAGCAGTTACGGGACAGGGTTCGGAGAGACCCAGTACTTC. Its translation: CASSYGTGFGETQYF.

This chain joins TRBV19 and TRBJ2-1; tentatively, D is TRBD2 (5 bases). The CDR3 extends over 14 amino acids. Germline CDR1 and CDR2: LNHDA and SQIVND (reference sequence). V was cut by 5 bases and J by 9 bases, with 17 bases left in between. In DNA, the CDR3 is TGTGCCAGTAGTGCCTGGCGGACCGAGGGTGAGCAGTTCTTC. It yields the protein CASSAWRTEGEQFF.

The V call is TRBV7-2, the J call TRBJ2-5; 9 bases line up with TRBD2. This CDR3 contains 14 residues. Germline V gene data show CDR1 as SGHTA and CDR2 as FQGNSA. Trimming removed 6 bases from V and 5 bases from J; junction bases left unmatched: 7. The CDR3 bases are TGTGCCAGCAGACAAAAGGCGGGGGGGGAGACCCAGTACTTC. Protein product: CASRQKAGGETQYF.

The CDR3 spells CASSPVRTSGGATTDTQYF. As DNA, the CDR3 is TGCGCCAGCAGCCCGGTTCGGACTAGCGGGGGGGCTACGACAGATACGCAGTATTTT. The genes are TRBV5-1 and TRBJ2-3, with 15 bases that match TRBD2. Germline CDR1 is SGHRS and CDR2 is YFSETQ. The V gene end was trimmed by 4 bases and the J gene end by 3 bases; junction bases not matched to a gene: 12. The CDR3 length is 19 residues.